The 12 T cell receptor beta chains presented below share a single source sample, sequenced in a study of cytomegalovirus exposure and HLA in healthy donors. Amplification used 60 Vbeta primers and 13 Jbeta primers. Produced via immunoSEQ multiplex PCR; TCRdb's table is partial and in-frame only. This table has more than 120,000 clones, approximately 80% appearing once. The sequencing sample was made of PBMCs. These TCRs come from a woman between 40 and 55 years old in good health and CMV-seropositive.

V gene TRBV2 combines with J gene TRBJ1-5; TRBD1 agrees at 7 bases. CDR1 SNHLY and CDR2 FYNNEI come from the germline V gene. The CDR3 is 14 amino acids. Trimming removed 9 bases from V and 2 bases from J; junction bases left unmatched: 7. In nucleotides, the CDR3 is TGTGCCAGTAGACAGGGCAATGGCAATCAGCCCCAGCATTTT. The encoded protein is CASRQGNGNQPQHF.

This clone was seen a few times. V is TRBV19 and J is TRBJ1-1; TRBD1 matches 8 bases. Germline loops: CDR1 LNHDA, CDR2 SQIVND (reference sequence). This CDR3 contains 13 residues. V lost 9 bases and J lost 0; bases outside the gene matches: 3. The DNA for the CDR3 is TGTGCCAGCCGGGACAGGTTGAACACTGAAGCTTTCTTT. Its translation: CASRDRLNTEAFF.

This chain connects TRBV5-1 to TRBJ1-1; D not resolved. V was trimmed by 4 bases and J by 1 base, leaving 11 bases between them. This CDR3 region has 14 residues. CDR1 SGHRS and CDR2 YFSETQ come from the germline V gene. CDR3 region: CASSPLLPNTEAFF. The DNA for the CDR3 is TGCGCCAGCAGCCCCCTACTCCCGAACACTGAAGCTTTCTTT.

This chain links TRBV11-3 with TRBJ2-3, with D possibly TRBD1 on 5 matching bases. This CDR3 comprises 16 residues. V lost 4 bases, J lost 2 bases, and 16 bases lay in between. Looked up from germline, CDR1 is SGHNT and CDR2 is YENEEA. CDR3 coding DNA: TGTGCCAGCAGCTCCAGGCAGGGCGCTGTCACAGATACGCAGTATTTT. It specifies CASSSRQGAVTDTQYF.

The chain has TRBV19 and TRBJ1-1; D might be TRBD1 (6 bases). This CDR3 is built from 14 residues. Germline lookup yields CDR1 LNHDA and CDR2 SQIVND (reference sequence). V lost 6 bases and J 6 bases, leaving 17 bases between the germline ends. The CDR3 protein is CASSPSDRTAEAFF. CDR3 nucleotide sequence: TGTGCCAGTAGCCCCAGCGACAGGACGGCTGAAGCTTTCTTT.

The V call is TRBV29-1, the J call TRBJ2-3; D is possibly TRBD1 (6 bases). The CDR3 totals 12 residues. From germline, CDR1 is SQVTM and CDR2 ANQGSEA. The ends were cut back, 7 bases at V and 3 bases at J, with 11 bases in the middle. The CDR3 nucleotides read TGCAGCGCTGCAGGGGAAACAGATACGCAGTATTTT. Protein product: CSAAGETDTQYF.

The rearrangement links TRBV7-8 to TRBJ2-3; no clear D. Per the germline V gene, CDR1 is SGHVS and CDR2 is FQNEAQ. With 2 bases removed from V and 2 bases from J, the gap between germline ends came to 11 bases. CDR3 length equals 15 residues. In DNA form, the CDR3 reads TGTGCCAGCAGCTTAAGGCGGCTCAACACAGATACGCAGTATTTT. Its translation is CASSLRRLNTDTQYF. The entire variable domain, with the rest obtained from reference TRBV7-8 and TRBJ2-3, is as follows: GAGVSQSPRYKVAKRGQDVALRCDPISGHVSLFWYQQALGQGPEFLTYFQNEAQLDKSGLPSDRFFAERPEGSVSTLKIQRTQQEDSAVYLCASSLRRLNTDTQYFGPGTRLTVL.

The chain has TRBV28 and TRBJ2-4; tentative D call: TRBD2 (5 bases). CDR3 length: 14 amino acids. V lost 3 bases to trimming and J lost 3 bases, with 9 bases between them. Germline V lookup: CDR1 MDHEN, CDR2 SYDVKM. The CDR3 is CASSLGSYKNIQYF. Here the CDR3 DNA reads TGTGCCAGCAGTTTGGGGAGCTACAAAAACATTCAGTACTTC.

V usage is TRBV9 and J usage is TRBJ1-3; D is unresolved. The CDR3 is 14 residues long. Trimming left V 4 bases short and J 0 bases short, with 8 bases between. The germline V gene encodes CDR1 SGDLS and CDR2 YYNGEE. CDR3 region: CASSPYNSGNTIYF. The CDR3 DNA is TGTGCCAGCAGCCCTTACAACTCTGGAAACACCATATATTTT.

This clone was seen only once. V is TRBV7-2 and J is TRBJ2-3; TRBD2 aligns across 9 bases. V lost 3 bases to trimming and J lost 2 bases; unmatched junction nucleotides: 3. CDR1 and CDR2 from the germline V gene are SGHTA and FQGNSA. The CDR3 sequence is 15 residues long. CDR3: CASSFRGRATDTQYF. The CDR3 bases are TGTGCCAGCAGCTTTCGCGGGAGGGCCACAGATACGCAGTATTTT.

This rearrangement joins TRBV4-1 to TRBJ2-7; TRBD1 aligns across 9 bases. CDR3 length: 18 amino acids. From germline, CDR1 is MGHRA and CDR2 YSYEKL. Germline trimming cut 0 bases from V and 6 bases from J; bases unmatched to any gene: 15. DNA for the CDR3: TGCGCCAGCAGCCAAGAAAGGGCGGGCGACAGGGGGAAGCTCGAGCAGTACTTC. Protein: CASSQERAGDRGKLEQYF.

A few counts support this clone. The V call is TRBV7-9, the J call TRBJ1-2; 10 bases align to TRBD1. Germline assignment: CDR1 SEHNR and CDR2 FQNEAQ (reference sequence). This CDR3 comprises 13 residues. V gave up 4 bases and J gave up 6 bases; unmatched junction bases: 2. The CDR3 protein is CASSSGTGDGYTF. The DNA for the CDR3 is TGTGCCAGCAGCTCAGGGACAGGGGATGGCTACACCTTC.